These T cell receptor beta chains were read from a single sample in a study of glioma-infiltrating T cells after dendritic cell vaccination. Data came from immunoSEQ multiplex PCR; TCRdb stores just in-frame clones and leaves some out. The sample has approximately 82,000 clones; approximately 90% are singletons. Sequenced material: blood, taken before dendritic cell vaccination. The receptors here all came from a human donor with glioblastoma. The CDR3 runs from the conserved cysteine through the conserved F or W.

V gene	J gene	CDR3 protein
TRBV19	TRBJ1-6	CASRTGTGLGSPLHF
TRBV6-1	TRBJ1-5	CASGLDISQPQHF
TRBV18	TRBJ2-7	CASSPGQGGNEQYF
TRBV6-1	TRBJ2-4	CASSEGRANIQYF
TRBV7-6	TRBJ2-3	CASSFFQATSAASTDTQYF
TRBV7-3	TRBJ2-1	CASSHGQGHGDEQFF
TRBV7-9	TRBJ2-1	CASSLGGGDEQFF
TRBV5-1	TRBJ2-5	CASSSGGAQETQYF
TRBV18	TRBJ2-5	CASSLLAGQETQYF
TRBV18	TRBJ2-3	CASSPGRDSIKDTQYF
TRBV25-1	TRBJ2-3	CASIPGGTDTQYF
TRBV6-6	TRBJ1-5	CASSHGGSNQPQHF
TRBV29-1	TRBJ1-5	CSVRDSGQPQHF
TRBV7-2	TRBJ1-3	CASSLDRLNSGNTIYF
TRBV9	TRBJ2-3	CASSVASGSTDTQYF
TRBV7-2	TRBJ1-1	CASSYQGFGTEAFF
TRBV5-1	TRBJ1-2	CASSLARAGGDGYTF
TRBV5-4	TRBJ2-5	CASSSGQGAQETQYF
TRBV19	TRBJ2-1	CASSDPGGGYNEQFF
TRBV5-6	TRBJ2-2	CASSPGTQGELFF
TRBV19	TRBJ1-5	CASKYGAGRSNNQPQHF
TRBV7-8	TRBJ1-1	CASSLVAITRTEAFF
TRBV19	TRBJ2-7	CASRDLAERSYEQYF
TRBV6-1	TRBJ1-2	CASSEPISGDYGYTF
TRBV11-3	TRBJ2-2	CASSPRTTGELFF
TRBV7-8	TRBJ1-5	CASSSQGPNQPQHF
TRBV11-2	TRBJ2-3	CASSLDRGSADTQYF
TRBV19	TRBJ1-5	CASSPTGAPNQPQHF
TRBV4-1	TRBJ1-1	CASSQEPGGRAFF
TRBV7-3	TRBJ2-7	CASRASGTSYEQYF
TRBV5-1	TRBJ1-4	CASSLEQGASEKLFF
TRBV19	TRBJ2-7	CASSIGGQFPYEQYF
TRBV10-2	.	CASIPGTGSGEQYF
TRBV4-2	TRBJ2-1	CASSQDAGGDLFF